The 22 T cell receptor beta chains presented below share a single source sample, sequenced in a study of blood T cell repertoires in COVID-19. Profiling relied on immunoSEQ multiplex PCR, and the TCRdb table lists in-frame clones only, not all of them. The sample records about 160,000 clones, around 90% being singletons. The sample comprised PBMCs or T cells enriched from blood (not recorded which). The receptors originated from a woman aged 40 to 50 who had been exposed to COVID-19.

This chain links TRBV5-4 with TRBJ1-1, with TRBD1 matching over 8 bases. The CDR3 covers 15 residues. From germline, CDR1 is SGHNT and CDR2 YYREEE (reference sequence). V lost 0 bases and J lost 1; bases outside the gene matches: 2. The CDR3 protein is CASSLVGQGNTEAFF. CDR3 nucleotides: TGTGCCAGCAGCTTGGTAGGACAGGGGAACACTGAAGCTTTCTTT. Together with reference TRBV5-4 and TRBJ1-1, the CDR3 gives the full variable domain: ETGVTQSPTHLIKTRGQQVTLRCSSQSGHNTVSWYQQALGQGPQFIFQYYREEENGRGNFPPRFSGLQFPNYSSELNVNALELDDSALYLCASSLVGQGNTEAFFGQGTRLTVV.

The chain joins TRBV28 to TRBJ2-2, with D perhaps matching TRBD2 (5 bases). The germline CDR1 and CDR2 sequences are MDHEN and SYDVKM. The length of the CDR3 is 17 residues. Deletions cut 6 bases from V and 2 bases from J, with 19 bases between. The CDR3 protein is CASSLADYQLNTGELFF. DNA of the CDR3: TGTGCCAGCAGCCTAGCCGACTACCAATTAAACACCGGGGAGCTGTTTTTT.

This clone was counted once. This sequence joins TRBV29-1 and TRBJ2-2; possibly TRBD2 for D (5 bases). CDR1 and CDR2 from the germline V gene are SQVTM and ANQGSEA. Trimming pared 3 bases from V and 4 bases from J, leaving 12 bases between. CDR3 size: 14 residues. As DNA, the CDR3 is TGCAGCGTTGATGAGGGAAGTCTCACCGGGGAGCTGTTTTTT. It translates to CSVDEGSLTGELFF.

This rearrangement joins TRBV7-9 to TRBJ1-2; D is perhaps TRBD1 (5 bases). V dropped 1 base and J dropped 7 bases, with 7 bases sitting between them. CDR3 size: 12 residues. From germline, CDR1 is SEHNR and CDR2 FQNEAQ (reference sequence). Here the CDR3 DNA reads TGTGCCAGCAGCTTAGTAGGGGCTGGCTACACCTTC. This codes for CASSLVGAGYTF.

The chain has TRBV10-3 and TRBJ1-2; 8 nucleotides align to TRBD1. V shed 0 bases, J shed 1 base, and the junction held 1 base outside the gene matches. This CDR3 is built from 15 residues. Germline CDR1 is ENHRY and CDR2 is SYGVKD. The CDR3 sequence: CAISESTGGNYGYTF. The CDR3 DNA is TGTGCCATCAGTGAGTCAACAGGGGGTAACTATGGCTACACCTTC.

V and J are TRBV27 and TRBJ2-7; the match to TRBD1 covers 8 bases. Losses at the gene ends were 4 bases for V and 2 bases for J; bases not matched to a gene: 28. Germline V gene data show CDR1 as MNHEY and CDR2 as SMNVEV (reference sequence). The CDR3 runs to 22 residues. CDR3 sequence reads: CASSSYGLGVTGVGMDPYEQYF. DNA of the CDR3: TGTGCCAGCAGTTCATACGGACTTGGGGTGACAGGGGTAGGGATGGATCCCTACGAGCAGTACTTC.

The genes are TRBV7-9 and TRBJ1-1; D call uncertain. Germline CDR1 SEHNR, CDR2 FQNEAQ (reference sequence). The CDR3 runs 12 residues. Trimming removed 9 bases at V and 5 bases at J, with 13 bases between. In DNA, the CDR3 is TGTGCCAGTAGGAAGACTGGTACTGAAGCTTTCTTT. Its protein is CASRKTGTEAFF.

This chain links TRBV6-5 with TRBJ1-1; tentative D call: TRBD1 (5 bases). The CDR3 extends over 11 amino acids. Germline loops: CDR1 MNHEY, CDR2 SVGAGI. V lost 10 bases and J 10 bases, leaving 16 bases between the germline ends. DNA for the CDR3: TGTGCCACGTACAGGCCTACCGGAGCTTTCTTT. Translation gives CATYRPTGAFF.

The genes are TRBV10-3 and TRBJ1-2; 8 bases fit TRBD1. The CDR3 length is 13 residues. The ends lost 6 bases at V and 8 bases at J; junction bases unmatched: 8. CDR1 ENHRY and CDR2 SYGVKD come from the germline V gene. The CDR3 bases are TGTGCCATCAGCATGGACAGGGAAAGGGGCTACACCTTC. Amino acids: CAISMDRERGYTF.

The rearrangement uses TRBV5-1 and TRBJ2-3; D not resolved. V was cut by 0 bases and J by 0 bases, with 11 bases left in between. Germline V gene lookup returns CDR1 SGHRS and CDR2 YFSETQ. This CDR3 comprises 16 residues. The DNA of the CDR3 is TGCGCCAGCAGCTTGGCCTCCACATCTAGCACAGATACGCAGTATTTT. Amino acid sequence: CASSLASTSSTDTQYF.

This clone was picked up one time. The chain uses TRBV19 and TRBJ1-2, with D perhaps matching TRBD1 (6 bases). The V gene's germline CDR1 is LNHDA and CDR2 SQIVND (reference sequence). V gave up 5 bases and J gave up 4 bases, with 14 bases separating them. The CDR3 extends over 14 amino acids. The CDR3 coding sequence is TGTGCCAGTAGTTCAGGGGTTTCGGGCTATGGCTACACCTTC. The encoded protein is CASSSGVSGYGYTF.

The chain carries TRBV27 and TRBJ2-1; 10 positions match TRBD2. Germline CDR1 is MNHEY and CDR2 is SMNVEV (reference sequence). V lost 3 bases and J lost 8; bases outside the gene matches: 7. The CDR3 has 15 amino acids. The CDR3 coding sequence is TGTGCCAGCAGTTTCGAAGCGGGAGGGCGGGATGAGCAGTTCTTC. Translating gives CASSFEAGGRDEQFF.

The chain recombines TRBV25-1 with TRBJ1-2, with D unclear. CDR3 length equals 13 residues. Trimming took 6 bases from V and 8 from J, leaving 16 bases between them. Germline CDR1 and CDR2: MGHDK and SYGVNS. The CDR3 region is CASSDSGWYGYTF. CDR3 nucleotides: TGTGCCAGCAGCGACTCTGGGTGGTACGGCTACACCTTC.

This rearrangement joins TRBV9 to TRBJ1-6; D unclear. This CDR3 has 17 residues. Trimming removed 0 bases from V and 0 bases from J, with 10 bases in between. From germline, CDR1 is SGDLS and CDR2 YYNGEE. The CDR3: CASSVASESSYNSPLHF. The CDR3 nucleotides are TGTGCCAGCAGCGTAGCTTCAGAAAGCTCCTATAATTCACCCCTCCACTTT.

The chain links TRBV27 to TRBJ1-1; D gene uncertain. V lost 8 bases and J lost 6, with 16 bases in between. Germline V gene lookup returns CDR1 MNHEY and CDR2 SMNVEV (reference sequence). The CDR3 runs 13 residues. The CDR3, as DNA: TGTGCCAGCCCGCCCGGGTCTTGGGCTGAAGCTTTCTTT. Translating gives CASPPGSWAEAFF.

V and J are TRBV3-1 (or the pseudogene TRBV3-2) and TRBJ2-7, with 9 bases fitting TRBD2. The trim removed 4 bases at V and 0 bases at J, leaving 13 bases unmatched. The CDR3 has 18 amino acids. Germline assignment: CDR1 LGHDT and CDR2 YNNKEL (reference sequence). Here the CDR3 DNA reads TGTGCCAGCAGCCCCCCGCGTAGCGGGAGAAGGGACTCCTACGAGCAGTACTTC. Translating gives CASSPPRSGRRDSYEQYF.

The CDR3 spells CASSLDRNYEQYF. The DNA of the CDR3 is TGTGCCAGCAGCTTAGACAGGAACTACGAGCAGTACTTC. The chain employs TRBV7-8 and TRBJ2-7, with D tentatively TRBD1 (5 bases). Per germline, CDR1 SGHVS and CDR2 FQNEAQ. V was pared by 1 base and J by 3 bases, with 7 bases between. The CDR3 is 13 amino acids.

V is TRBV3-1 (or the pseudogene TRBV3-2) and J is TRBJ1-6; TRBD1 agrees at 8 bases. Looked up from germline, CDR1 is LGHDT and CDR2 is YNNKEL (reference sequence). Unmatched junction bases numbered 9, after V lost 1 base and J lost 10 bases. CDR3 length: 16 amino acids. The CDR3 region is CASSQGLRQGASPLHF. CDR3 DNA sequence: TGTGCCAGCAGCCAAGGTTTGCGGCAGGGGGCCTCACCCCTCCACTTT.

Here the CDR3 reads CASSIMNQPQHF. The CDR3 DNA is TGTGCCAGCAGTATAATGAATCAGCCCCAGCATTTT. The V gene is TRBV27, the J gene TRBJ1-5, with unresolved D. V was shortened by 5 bases and J by 4 bases, with 6 bases between the two germline ends. Germline loops: CDR1 MNHEY, CDR2 SMNVEV (reference sequence). CDR3 size: 12 residues.

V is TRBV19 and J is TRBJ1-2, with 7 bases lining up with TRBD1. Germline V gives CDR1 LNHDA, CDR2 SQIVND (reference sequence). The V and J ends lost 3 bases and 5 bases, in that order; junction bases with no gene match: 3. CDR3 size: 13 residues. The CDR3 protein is CASSIDRDYGYTF. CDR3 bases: TGTGCCAGTAGTATCGACAGGGATTATGGCTACACCTTC.

CDR3 region: CASSPRTGALNTEAFF. The CDR3 bases are TGTGCCAGTAGTCCCCGGACAGGGGCCTTGAACACTGAAGCTTTCTTT. The rearrangement uses TRBV19 and TRBJ1-1, with TRBD1 matching 9 bases. This CDR3 is built from 16 residues. Germline V gene lookup returns CDR1 LNHDA and CDR2 SQIVND (reference sequence). Trimming at V came to 5 bases and at J to 0 bases, leaving 7 bases not matched to a gene.

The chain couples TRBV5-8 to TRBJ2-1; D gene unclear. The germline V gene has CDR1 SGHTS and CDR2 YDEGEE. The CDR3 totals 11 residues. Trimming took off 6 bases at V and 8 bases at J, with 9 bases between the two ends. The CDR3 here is CASTPSDEQFF. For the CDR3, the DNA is TGTGCCAGCACCCCGTCGGATGAGCAGTTCTTC.